The T cell receptor (beta chain) described here comes from a study of CD8 T cells in Susac syndrome (dated by TCRdb to about 2019). Regarding the complete study: The study used repertoire sequencing to test whether antigen drove CD8+ T cell activation and differentiation in Susac syndrome. The study compared CD8+ T cell repertoire clonality among roughly eleven healthy donors, around 14 Susac syndrome patients and roughly 15 multiple sclerosis patients. The investigation overall reported the following: The study acknowledged that relatively few individuals were included in the TCR sequencing and HLA analysis.

For this chain, trimming is 0 bases at the V end and 2 bases at the J end, and the number of junction bases without a gene match is 7. The CDR1 and CDR2 encoded by the germline V gene are MGHRA and YSYEKL. From cysteine to phenylalanine, the CDR3 is 18 amino acids long. This entry keeps only the CDR3 DNA: 54 bases, framed from base 1. High-throughput TCR beta sequencing profiled peripheral blood CD8+ and CD4+ T cells from healthy donors, Susac syndrome patients and multiple sclerosis patients. Multiple sclerosis controls were treatment-naive patients with stable or active relapsing-remitting disease fulfilling revised McDonald criteria. Bulk CD8+ and CD4+ T cells were purified by magnetic negative isolation, whereas CD8+ TEMRA cells were enriched by FACS. Blood was collected in EDTA tubes and processed within 24 hours, with PBMCs isolated through density gradient centrifugation. PBMCs destined for TCR sequencing were cryopreserved in liquid nitrogen and later thawed in a 37 °C water bath. Purity of sorted or isolated CD4+, CD8+ and CD8+ TEMRA cells was at least 90%.

A note on this clonotype: This clone's antigen is unknown. No much larger clone exists at a distance of one base, and base qualities are not known.

RNA was extracted using the RNeasy kit, and about 0.45 to 1 microgram was reverse transcribed with random hexamers. The immunoSEQ multiplex PCR assay, which covers 54 Vbeta and 13 Jbeta segments, was used to amplify TCR beta CDR3 regions. PCR amplification bias was corrected using a synthetic template baseline for primer optimization and computational correction. The original methods were these. Reads were assigned to V, D and J genes according to IMGT and analyzed in immunoSEQ Analyzer, with only productive sequences retained. Clonality was computed as one minus Shannon entropy normalized by log2 of the number of productive unique sequences. For each patient and control, public and private clones were evaluated within the 100 most prevalent clones. A clone was defined as Susac-specific if it was absent from the healthy and MS cohorts, from more than 850 published viral clones and from other ImmuneACCESS disease sequences. The public reads were run again by TCRdb, first through fastp at Q25 and then through MiXCR, and only productive beta chains were kept. Rows are combined by CDR3 protein, so each entry shows the most common genes and DNA. In this record, the V and J calls reflect TCRdb's handling and not the investigators' own analysis. In this sample the table shows about 430,000 distinct CDR3 sequences, around 83% of which occur a single time. The top ten clones comprise more than 0.09% of the sample.

This receptor was taken from a human donor with multiple sclerosis. Sequencing input: CD8+ T cells from PBMCs. The rearranged chain carries TRBV4-1 and TRBJ2-3; TRBD2 aligns with 11 central bases. This receptor carries the CDR3 CASSQDPPSGGYTDTQYF. The sequenced DNA is TGCGCCAGCAGCCAAGATCCTCCTAGCGGGGGGTACACAGATACGCAGTATTTT.